The 6 T cell receptor beta chains listed next were all sequenced from one sample in a study of CD8 T cells in Susac syndrome. When the RNA was reverse transcribed, random hexamers were used with an input of about 0.45 to 1 ug. TCRdb re-derived calls from the immunoSEQ multiplex PCR reads in MiXCR, one entry per CDR3 protein. Of around 150,000 distinct CDR3 sequences in the sample, 95% were seen once. The sequenced sample consisted of CD8+ T cells from PBMCs. These receptors were taken from a human donor with Susac syndrome.

V usage is TRBV6-5 and J usage is TRBJ2-7; 11 bases line up with TRBD2. V gave up 6 bases and J gave up 4 bases; unmatched junction bases: 5. Germline CDR1 and CDR2: MNHEY and SVGAGI. The CDR3 covers 14 residues. CDR3 region: CASRTGLAAYEQYF. In nucleotides, the CDR3 is TGTGCCAGCAGGACGGGACTAGCGGCTTACGAGCAGTACTTC.

The rearrangement links TRBV3-1 to TRBJ2-3; D is undetermined. The CDR3 is 15 amino acids. V was shortened by 1 base and J by 0 bases, with 8 bases between the two germline ends. From germline, CDR1 is LGHDT and CDR2 YNNKEL (reference sequence). CDR3: CASSQGPHSTDTQYF. In DNA form, the CDR3 reads TGTGCCAGCAGCCAAGGACCACATAGCACAGATACGCAGTATTTT.

The count of this clonotype is one. This chain uses TRBV4-1 with TRBJ2-7, with 8 bases identical to TRBD1. The CDR3 covers 13 residues. The germline V gene has CDR1 MGHRA and CDR2 YSYEKL. V lost 5 bases and J lost 3; bases outside the gene matches: 3. DNA of the CDR3: TGCGCCAGCAGCGGACAGGGTATCTACGAGCAGTACTTC. Residues: CASSGQGIYEQYF.

The chain combines TRBV4-1 with TRBJ1-1, with D unclear. This CDR3 region has 16 residues. Germline V gene lookup returns CDR1 MGHRA and CDR2 YSYEKL. Trimming removed 4 bases from V and 3 bases from J, with 18 bases in between. This CDR3 reads CASSPLGEGLDTEAFF. As DNA, the CDR3 is TGCGCCAGCAGCCCCCTTGGTGAGGGCCTGGACACTGAAGCTTTCTTT.

This clonotype came up once. The genes are TRBV24-1 and TRBJ1-1; D is perhaps TRBD1 (6 bases). The V end was cut by 5 bases, the J end by 6 bases, with 15 bases between. This CDR3 has 14 amino acids. The germline CDR1 and CDR2 sequences are KGHDR and SFDVKD. The CDR3 loop reads CATSASGGAPEAFF. The CDR3 DNA reads TGTGCCACCAGTGCGTCCGGGGGCGCCCCTGAAGCTTTCTTT.

Regarding this clonotype: One end of the junction varies from germline; a read error may be responsible. The chain carries TRBV7-7 and TRBJ2-1; 7 bases line up with TRBD2. This CDR3 comprises 14 residues. Germline V CDR1 and CDR2: SSHAT, FNYEAQ (reference sequence). CDR3 DNA: TGTGCTAGCAGCGATGGGACTATTTCCCATGAGCAGTTCTTC. Translation: CASSDGTISHEQFF.